The 9 T cell receptor beta chains given below trace back to one sample, sequenced in a study of cytomegalovirus exposure and HLA in healthy donors. The PCR employed 60 Vbeta primers together with 13 Jbeta primers. Assay used: immunoSEQ multiplex PCR; TCRdb lists only in-frame clones, some missing. This sample has 150,000 to 200,000 clones, with approximately 83% found just once. The sample consisted of PBMCs. The receptor source for this set is a young man in good health and CMV-seropositive.

V gene TRBV5-3 combines with J gene TRBJ1-5; 7 nucleotides agree with TRBD1. TRBV5-3 counts as an open reading frame of uncertain function. V dropped 0 bases and J dropped 6; count of bases not matched to a gene: 6. The CDR3 is 15 residues long. Written as DNA, the CDR3 is TGTGCCAGAAGCTTGGCGGCGACAGGGCGTCAGCCCCAGCATTTT. This codes for CARSLAATGRQPQHF.

The chain employs TRBV30 and TRBJ2-7; 8 nucleotides line up with TRBD2. Trimming at V came to 0 bases and at J to 4 bases, leaving 11 bases not matched to a gene. Germline loops: CDR1 GTSNPN, CDR2 SVGIG (reference sequence). The length of the CDR3 is 16 residues. CDR3 nucleotides: TGTGCCTGGAGTGTATGGCGCGGGGGGCGACCTTACGAGCAGTACTTC. It yields the protein CAWSVWRGGRPYEQYF.

J is TRBJ1-5 and V is TRBV19; TRBD1 might be the D (6 bases). The CDR3 totals 13 residues. CDR1 and CDR2 (germline): LNHDA, SQIVND (reference sequence). Trimming stripped 4 bases from V and 5 bases from J, with 9 bases between. This CDR3 is CASSNHRDQPQHF. The CDR3 DNA reads as TGTGCCAGTAGTAATCACAGGGATCAGCCCCAGCATTTT.

V and J are TRBV7-6 and TRBJ2-5; TRBD2 agrees at 7 bases. V shed 1 base and J 0 bases; nucleotides not matched to a gene: 5. This CDR3 comprises 16 residues. Germline values: CDR1 SGHVS, CDR2 FNYEAQ. The CDR3 nucleotides read TGTGCCAGCAGCTTAGGACCTAGCGGCAACCAAGAGACCCAGTACTTC. This codes for CASSLGPSGNQETQYF.

The chain is built from TRBV6-6 and TRBJ1-1; D gene ambiguous. V was shortened by 0 bases and J by 4 bases, with 9 bases between the two germline ends. This CDR3 comprises 14 residues. Per germline, CDR1 MNHNY and CDR2 SVGAGI (reference sequence). CDR3 DNA: TGTGCCAGCAGTTACTCGGGAGACCGCACTGAAGCTTTCTTT. Translated, it gives CASSYSGDRTEAFF.

The chain recombines TRBV9 with TRBJ1-2; D call uncertain. The CDR3 is made up of 13 amino acids. CDR1 and CDR2 (germline): SGDLS, YYNGEE. V lost 0 bases and J lost 7, with 10 bases in between. Written as DNA, the CDR3 is TGTGCCAGCAGCGTAGCTGATACGGTTGGCTACACCTTC. It encodes CASSVADTVGYTF. Full variable domain (outside the CDR3, taken from reference TRBV9 and TRBJ1-2): DSGVTQTPKHLITATGQRVTLRCSPRSGDLSVYWYQQSLDQGLQFLIQYYNGEERAKGNILERFSAQQFPDLHSELNLSSLELGDSALYFCASSVADTVGYTFGSGTRLTVV.

The chain combines TRBV29-1 with TRBJ1-2, with D perhaps TRBD1 (5 bases). This CDR3 comprises 13 residues. Germline V CDR1 and CDR2: SQVTM, ANQGSEA. V gave up 3 bases and J gave up 3 bases, with 11 bases separating them. CDR3 in amino acids: CSVERGTYYGYTF. CDR3 bases: TGCAGCGTTGAGCGGGGGACCTACTATGGCTACACCTTC.

The chain uses TRBV4-1 and TRBJ1-3; D unresolved. The CDR3 is 14 residues long. Germline V gene data show CDR1 as MGHRA and CDR2 as YSYEKL. Trimming stripped 0 bases from V and 8 bases from J, with 11 bases between. CDR3: CASSQDTLADTIYF. DNA for the CDR3: TGCGCCAGCAGCCAAGATACCCTCGCGGACACCATATATTTT.

This chain connects TRBV29-1 to TRBJ2-3; 11 positions match TRBD2. CDR3 size: 17 residues. The ends lost 4 bases at V and 0 bases at J; junction bases unmatched: 9. In germline, CDR1 is SQVTM, CDR2 ANQGSEA. This CDR3 reads CSVVGASGGPSTDTQYF. The CDR3 bases are TGCAGCGTTGTTGGGGCTAGCGGGGGGCCCAGCACAGATACGCAGTATTTT.